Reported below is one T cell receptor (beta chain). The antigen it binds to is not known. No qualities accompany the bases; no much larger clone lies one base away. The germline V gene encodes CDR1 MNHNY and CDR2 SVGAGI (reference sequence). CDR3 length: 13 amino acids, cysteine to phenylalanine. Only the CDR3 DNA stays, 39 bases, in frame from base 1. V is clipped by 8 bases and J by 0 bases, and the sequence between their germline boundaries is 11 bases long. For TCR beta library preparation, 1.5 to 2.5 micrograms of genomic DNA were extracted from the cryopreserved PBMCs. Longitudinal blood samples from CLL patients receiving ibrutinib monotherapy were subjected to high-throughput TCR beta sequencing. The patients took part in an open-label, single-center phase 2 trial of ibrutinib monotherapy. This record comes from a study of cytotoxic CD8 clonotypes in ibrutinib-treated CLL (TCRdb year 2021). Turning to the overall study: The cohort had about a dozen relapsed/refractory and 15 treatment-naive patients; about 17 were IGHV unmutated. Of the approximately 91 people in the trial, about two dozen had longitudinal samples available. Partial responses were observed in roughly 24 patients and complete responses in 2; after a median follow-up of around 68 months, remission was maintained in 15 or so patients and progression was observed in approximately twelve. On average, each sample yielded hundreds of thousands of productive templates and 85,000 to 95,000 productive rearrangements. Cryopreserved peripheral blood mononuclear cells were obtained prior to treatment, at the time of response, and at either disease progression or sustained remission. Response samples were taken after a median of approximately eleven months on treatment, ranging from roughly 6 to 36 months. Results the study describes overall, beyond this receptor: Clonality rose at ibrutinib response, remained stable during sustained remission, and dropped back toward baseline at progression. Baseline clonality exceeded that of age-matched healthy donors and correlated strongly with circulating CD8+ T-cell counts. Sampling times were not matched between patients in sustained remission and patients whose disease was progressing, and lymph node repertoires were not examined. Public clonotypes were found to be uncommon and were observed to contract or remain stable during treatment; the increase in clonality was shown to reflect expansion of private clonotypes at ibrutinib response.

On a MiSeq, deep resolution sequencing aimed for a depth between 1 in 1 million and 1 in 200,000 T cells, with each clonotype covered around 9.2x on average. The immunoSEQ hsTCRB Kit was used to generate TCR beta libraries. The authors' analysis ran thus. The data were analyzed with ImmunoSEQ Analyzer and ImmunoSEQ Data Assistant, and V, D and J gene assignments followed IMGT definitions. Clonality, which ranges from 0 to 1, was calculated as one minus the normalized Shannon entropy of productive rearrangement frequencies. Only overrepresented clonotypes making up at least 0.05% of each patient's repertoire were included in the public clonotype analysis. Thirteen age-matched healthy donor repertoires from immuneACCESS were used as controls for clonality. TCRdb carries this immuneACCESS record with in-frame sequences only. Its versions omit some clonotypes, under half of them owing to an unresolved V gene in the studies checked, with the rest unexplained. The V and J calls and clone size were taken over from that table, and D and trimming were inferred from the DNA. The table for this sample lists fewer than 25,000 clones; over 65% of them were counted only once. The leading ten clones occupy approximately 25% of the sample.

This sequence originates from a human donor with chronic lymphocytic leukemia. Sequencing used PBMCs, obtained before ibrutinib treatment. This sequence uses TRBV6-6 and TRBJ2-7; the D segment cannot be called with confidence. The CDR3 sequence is CASVRSNSYEQYF. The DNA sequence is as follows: TGTGCCAGCGTTCGGTCTAACTCCTACGAGCAGTACTTC.